Here is one T cell receptor (beta chain) with its context. The sample originates from a study of blood T cell repertoires in COVID-19. Libraries were prepared by immunoSEQ multiplex PCR; TCRdb keeps only in-frame clonotypes and omits some of them. The data hold 85,000 to 100,000 clones, with approximately 90% observed a single time. The germline V gene has CDR1 SQVTM and CDR2 ANQGSEA. This CDR3 is 13 amino acids long. V was shortened by 5 bases and J by 0 bases, with 5 bases between the two germline ends. The sample consisted of peripheral blood. The sequence was obtained from a man aged 50 or older with active or convalescent COVID-19. The chain recombines TRBV29-1 with TRBJ2-6; D perhaps matches TRBD1 (5 bases). The CDR3 nucleotides are TGCAGCGTTACAGGCTCTGGGGCCAACGTCCTGACTTTC. Protein sequence: CSVTGSGANVLTF.